The clone carrying this T cell receptor (beta chain) was recorded a few times. The sample comes from a study of blood T cells in healthy people across ages. In germline, CDR1 is DFQATT, CDR2 SNEGSKA (reference sequence). CDR3 size: 15 residues. J gave up 4 bases and V 3 bases, and 9 bases lay outside the gene matches. A J-beta primer mix and a sample-barcoded 5' primer were used in a second PCR of roughly 7 to 12 cycles. TCRdb called the 5' RACE reads again in MiXCR, with one record for every CDR3 protein. Among approximately 1.5 million distinct CDR3 sequences listed, roughly 30% were seen once. The sample taken for sequencing was blood. The chain recombines TRBV20-1 with TRBJ2-1; 7 bases map to TRBD1. The clonotype was recovered from a woman between 25 and 40 years old in good health. The CDR3 bases are TGCAGTGCTAGTCGGCCCGGGACAGCATACAATGAGCAGTTCTTC. Translation: CSASRPGTAYNEQFF.